Sequencing of this TCR beta chain was carried out in a study of cytomegalovirus exposure and HLA in healthy donors. Background on the study: The same platform as the approximately 670 first-cohort repertoires was used for the 100 to 150 validation repertoires, a later analysis reported.

Measured with immunoSEQ multiplex PCR; TCRdb has only the in-frame clones, and not every one. The data contain 110,000 or so clones, under 90% of them singletons. Broader study findings: The study recorded 164 TCR beta chains that were cytomegalovirus-associated.

This CDR3 is built from 16 residues. CDR1 MNHNY and CDR2 SVGAGI come from the germline V gene (reference sequence). V shed 0 bases and J shed 8 bases, with 17 bases lying between them. These donors were members of the approximately 120-subject validation cohort, a group separate from the approximately 640-subject first cohort. For this clone: Its antigen remains unknown.

V usage is TRBV6-6 and J usage is TRBJ2-1; no clear D. The TCR sequence derives from a woman in her twenties or thirties in good health and CMV-seronegative. Sequencing input: PBMCs. This CDR3 reads CASSYSPGFIVHEQFF. The CDR3 region has the DNA TGTGCCAGCAGTTACTCTCCCGGGTTCATCGTCCATGAGCAGTTCTTC.